The 9 T cell receptor beta chains below come from one sample, sequenced in a study of cytomegalovirus exposure and HLA in healthy donors. PCR amplification relied on 60 Vbeta primers (plus 13 Jbeta primers). Method: immunoSEQ multiplex PCR; TCRdb's copy keeps in-frame clones and lacks some. The sample lists some 130,000 clones, roughly 85% occurring once. Sequenced material: PBMCs. The receptors were sampled from a man in his forties or fifties in good health and CMV-seropositive.

J is TRBJ2-2 and V is TRBV5-1; no clear D gene. V lost 0 bases and J lost 3, with 9 bases in between. Germline V gene sequence: CDR1 SGHRS, CDR2 YFSETQ. The CDR3 extends over 15 amino acids. The chain's CDR3 is CASSLGQIYTGELFF. In DNA, the CDR3 is TGCGCCAGCAGCTTGGGTCAGATATACACCGGGGAGCTGTTTTTT. Using reference TRBV5-1 and TRBJ2-2 for the parts outside the CDR3, the full variable domain is KAGVTQTPRYLIKTRGQQVTLSCSPISGHRSVSWYQQTPGQGLQFLFEYFSETQRNKGNFPGRFSGRQFSNSRSEMNVSTLELGDSALYLCASSLGQIYTGELFFGEGSRLTVL.

The chain links TRBV29-1 to TRBJ2-1; a possible D gene is TRBD2 (5 bases). The V end was cut by 5 bases, the J end by 3 bases, with 17 bases between. Germline values: CDR1 SQVTM, CDR2 ANQGSEA. The CDR3 has 15 amino acids. This chain's CDR3 is CSVHRGSISYNEQFF. For the CDR3, the DNA is TGCAGCGTTCATCGAGGGAGTATAAGCTACAATGAGCAGTTCTTC.

This clone was counted between two and nine times. The DNA of the CDR3 is TGCAGCGTTGTCCCTAGCGGGAGGCCCCAAGAGACCCAGTACTTC. Translated: CSVVPSGRPQETQYF. The chain uses TRBV29-1 and TRBJ2-5; the match to TRBD2 covers 11 bases. The V segment lost 4 bases and the J segment 1 base; nucleotides outside the gene matches: 5. CDR3 length: 15 residues. The germline CDR1 and CDR2 sequences are SQVTM and ANQGSEA.

With respect to this clone: At one boundary the junction diverges from the germline segment, which might be a read error. The gene calls are TRBV19 and TRBJ2-7, with 8 bases fitting TRBD2. The length of the CDR3 is 14 residues. CDR1 and CDR2 (germline): LNHDA, SQIVND (reference sequence). This CDR3 is CAGSMWREAYEQYF. The CDR3 DNA sequence: TGTGCCGGTAGTATGTGGCGGGAGGCCTACGAGCAGTACTTC.

The chain employs TRBV11-2 and TRBJ2-2; D perhaps matches TRBD2 (5 bases). The CDR3 length is 15 residues. Trimming left V 2 bases short and J 4 bases short, with 11 bases between. Germline V gene lookup returns CDR1 SGHAT and CDR2 FQNNGV. For the CDR3, the DNA is TGTGCCAGCAGCTTAAACCTGGCGGGCACCGGGGAGCTGTTTTTT. Amino acids: CASSLNLAGTGELFF.

For the CDR3, the DNA is TGTGCCAGCAGCCTCAGATTGAACACTGAAGCTTTCTTT. Its translation: CASSLRLNTEAFF. This rearrangement joins TRBV7-2 to TRBJ1-1; D unclear. CDR1 and CDR2 from the germline V gene are SGHTA and FQGNSA. This CDR3 has 13 residues. The V and J ends lost 5 bases and 0 bases respectively, with 7 bases between them. Based on the CDR3 plus reference TRBV7-2 and TRBJ1-1, the full variable domain is GAGVSQSPSNKVTEKGKDVELRCDPISGHTALYWYRQSLGQGLEFLIYFQGNSAPDKSGLPSDRFSAERTGGSVSTLTIQRTQQEDSAVYLCASSLRLNTEAFFGQGTRLTVV.

V is TRBV6-5 and J is TRBJ2-1; D perhaps matches TRBD2 (6 bases). V lost 2 bases to trimming and J lost 0 bases, with 8 bases between them. Looked up from germline, CDR1 is MNHEY and CDR2 is SVGAGI. The CDR3 covers 15 residues. This chain's CDR3 is CASSYGEDSYNEQFF. For the CDR3, the DNA is TGTGCCAGCAGTTACGGGGAGGACTCCTACAATGAGCAGTTCTTC.

The chain joins TRBV29-1 to TRBJ2-5, with a weak D call TRBD2 (6 bases). CDR1 SQVTM and CDR2 ANQGSEA come from the germline V gene. The CDR3 sequence is 12 residues long. V was cut by 5 bases and J by 4 bases, with 11 bases left in between. The CDR3 bases are TGCAGCGTTTTAGACGGGAGAGAGACCCAGTACTTC. Residues: CSVLDGRETQYF. The whole variable domain, remainder taken from reference TRBV29-1 and TRBJ2-5, is SAVISQKPSRDICQRGTSLTIQCQVDSQVTMMFWYRQQPGQSLTLIATANQGSEATYESGFVIDKFPISRPNLTFSTLTVSNMSPEDSSIYLCSVLDGRETQYFGPGTRLLVL.

V gene TRBV5-1 combines with J gene TRBJ2-1; 7 nucleotides align to TRBD2. V shed 0 bases and J 7 bases; nucleotides not matched to a gene: 10. Germline-derived CDR1 and CDR2 are SGHRS and YFSETQ. The CDR3 has 16 amino acids. The CDR3 sequence is CASSLGAGRPLNEQFF. CDR3 coding DNA: TGCGCCAGCAGCTTGGGGGCCGGGAGGCCACTTAATGAGCAGTTCTTC.